This T cell receptor beta chain was observed in a study of cytomegalovirus exposure and HLA in healthy donors. Findings and caveats of the study: CMV serostatus was the only recorded immune exposure for donors. At a 0.05 false discovery rate, a later analysis found approximately 15,000 TCR beta sequences to be associated with HLA alleles. Researchers counted around 170 TCR beta chains as cytomegalovirus-associated.

A word on this clone: No antigen is known for it. One junction end does not reproduce the germline sequence, and a read error may be involved. This same CDR3 is encoded by further DNA sequences in the sample.

The germline V gene has CDR1 SGHTA and CDR2 FQGNSA. CDR3 size: 19 residues. The PCR employed 60 Vbeta primers together with 13 Jbeta primers. The table came from immunoSEQ multiplex PCR; TCRdb's copy has only in-frame clones and leaves some out. This sample has about 130,000 clones; 70% to 85% occur once, and the top ten carry about 6.8%. V and J are TRBV7-2 and TRBJ2-6; TRBD1 is a possible D gene (5 bases). The origin of this receptor is a man aged 40-49 years in good health and CMV-seropositive. Input material: PBMCs. CDR3 nucleotide sequence: TGTGCCAGCAGCTTAGAATCAGGGTCCTCATCCTCTGGGGCCAACGTCCTGACCTTC. Translating gives CASSLESGSSSSGANVLTF.